This TCR beta chain originates from a study of cytomegalovirus exposure and HLA in healthy donors. The study, taken as a whole, reports: In all likelihood, a cluster of highly shared sequence variants was a sequencing artifact. Later, an analysis showed that TCR beta chains associated with HLA were more clonally expanded than others that were equally common.

In the case of this clone: Antigen: not known.

CDR3 length: 15 amino acids. Germline V gene lookup returns CDR1 LGHNA and CDR2 YNFKEQ. The V segment lost 2 bases and the J segment 8 bases; nucleotides outside the gene matches: 9. It was with 60 Vbeta and 13 Jbeta primers that the PCR ran. This table comes from immunoSEQ multiplex PCR, and its TCRdb copy is limited to in-frame clones, with some not included. Its listing shows about 170,000 clones. Sequencing was carried out using PBMCs. The chain uses TRBV4-2 and TRBJ1-2, with 9 bases aligning to TRBD1. This receptor was identified in a woman aged 60-75 years in good health and CMV-seronegative. The CDR3: CASSQPGQGVRGYTF. DNA of the CDR3: TGTGCCAGCAGCCAACCGGGACAGGGAGTAAGAGGCTACACCTTC.